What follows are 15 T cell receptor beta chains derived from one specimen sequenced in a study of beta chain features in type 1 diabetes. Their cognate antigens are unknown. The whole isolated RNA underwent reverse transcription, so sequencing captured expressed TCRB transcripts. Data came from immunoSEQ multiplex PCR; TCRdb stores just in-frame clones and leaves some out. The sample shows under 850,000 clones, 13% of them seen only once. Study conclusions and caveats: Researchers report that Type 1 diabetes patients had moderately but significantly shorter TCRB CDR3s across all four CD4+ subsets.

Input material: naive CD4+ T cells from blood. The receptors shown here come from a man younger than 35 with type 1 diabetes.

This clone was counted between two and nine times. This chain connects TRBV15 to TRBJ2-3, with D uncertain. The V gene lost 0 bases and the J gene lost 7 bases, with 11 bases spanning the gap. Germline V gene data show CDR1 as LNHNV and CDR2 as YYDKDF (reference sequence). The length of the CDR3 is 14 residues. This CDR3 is CATSRDQFGYTQYF. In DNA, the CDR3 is TGTGCCACCAGCAGAGATCAGTTCGGATATACGCAGTATTTT.

CDR3 sequence reads: CASGPTGTAQETQYF. CDR3 nucleotide sequence: TGTGCCAGCGGACCCACCGGGACAGCCCAAGAGACCCAGTACTTC. The chain carries TRBV6-1 and TRBJ2-5; 7 bases match TRBD1. The CDR3 covers 15 residues. Trimming at V came to 8 bases and at J to 1 base, leaving 10 bases not matched to a gene. Germline CDR1 is MNHNS and CDR2 is SASEGT.

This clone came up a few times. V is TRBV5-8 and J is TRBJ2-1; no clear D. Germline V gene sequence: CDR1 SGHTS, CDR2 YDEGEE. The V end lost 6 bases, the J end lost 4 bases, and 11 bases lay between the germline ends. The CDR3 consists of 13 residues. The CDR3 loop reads CASTTKGYNEQFF. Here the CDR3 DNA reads TGTGCCAGCACCACGAAGGGTTACAATGAGCAGTTCTTC.

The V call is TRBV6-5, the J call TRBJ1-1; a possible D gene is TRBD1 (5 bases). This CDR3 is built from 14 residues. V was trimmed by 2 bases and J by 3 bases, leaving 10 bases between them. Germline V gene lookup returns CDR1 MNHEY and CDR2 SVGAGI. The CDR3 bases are TGTGCCAGCAGTTACACAGGTTGGGACACTGAAGCTTTCTTT. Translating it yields CASSYTGWDTEAFF.

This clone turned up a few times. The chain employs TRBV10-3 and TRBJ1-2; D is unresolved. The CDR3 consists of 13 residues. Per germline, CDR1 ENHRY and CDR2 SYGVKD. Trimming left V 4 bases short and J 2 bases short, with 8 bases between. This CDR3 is CAISGGGNYGYTF. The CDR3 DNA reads TGTGCCATCAGTGGAGGAGGGAACTATGGCTACACCTTC.

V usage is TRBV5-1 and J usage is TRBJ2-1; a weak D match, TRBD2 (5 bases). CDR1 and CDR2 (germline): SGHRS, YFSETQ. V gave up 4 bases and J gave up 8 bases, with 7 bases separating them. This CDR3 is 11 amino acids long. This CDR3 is CASSILDEQFF. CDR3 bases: TGCGCCAGCAGCATACTAGATGAGCAGTTCTTC.

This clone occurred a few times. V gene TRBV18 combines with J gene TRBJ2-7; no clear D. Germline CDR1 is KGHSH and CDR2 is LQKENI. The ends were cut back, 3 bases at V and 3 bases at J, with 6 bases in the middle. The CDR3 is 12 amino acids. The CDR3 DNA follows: TGTGCCAGCTCACCGGACCTCTACGAGCAGTACTTC. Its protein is CASSPDLYEQYF.

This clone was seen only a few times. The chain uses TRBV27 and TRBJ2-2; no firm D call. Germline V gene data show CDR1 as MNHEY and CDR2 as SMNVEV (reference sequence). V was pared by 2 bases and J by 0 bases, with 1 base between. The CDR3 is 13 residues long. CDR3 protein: CASSLPNTGELFF. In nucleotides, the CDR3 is TGTGCCAGCAGTTTACCGAACACCGGGGAGCTGTTTTTT.

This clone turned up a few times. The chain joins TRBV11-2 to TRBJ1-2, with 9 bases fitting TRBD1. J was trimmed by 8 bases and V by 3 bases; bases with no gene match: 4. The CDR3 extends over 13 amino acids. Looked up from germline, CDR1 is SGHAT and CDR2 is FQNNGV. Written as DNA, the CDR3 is TGTGCCAGCAGCTTGGACAGGGGTGGCGGCTACACCTTC. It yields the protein CASSLDRGGGYTF.

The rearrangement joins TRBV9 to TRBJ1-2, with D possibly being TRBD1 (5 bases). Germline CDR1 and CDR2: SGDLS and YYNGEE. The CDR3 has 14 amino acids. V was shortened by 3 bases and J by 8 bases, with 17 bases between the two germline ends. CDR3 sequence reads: CASSEPQGSWGYTF. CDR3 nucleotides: TGTGCCAGCAGCGAACCCCAGGGATCCTGGGGCTACACCTTC.

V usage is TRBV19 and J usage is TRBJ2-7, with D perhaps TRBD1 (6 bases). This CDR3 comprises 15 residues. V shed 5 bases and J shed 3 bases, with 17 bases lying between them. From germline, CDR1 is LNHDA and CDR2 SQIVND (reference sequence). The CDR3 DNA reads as TGTGCCAGTAGTTCCGCCCACGGACAGAGCTACGAGCAGTACTTC. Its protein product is CASSSAHGQSYEQYF.

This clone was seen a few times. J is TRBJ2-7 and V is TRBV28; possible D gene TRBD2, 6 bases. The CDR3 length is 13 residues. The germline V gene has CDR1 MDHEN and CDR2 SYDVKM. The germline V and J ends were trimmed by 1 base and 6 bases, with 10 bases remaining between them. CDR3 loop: CASSLSFGGEQYF. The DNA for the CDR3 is TGTGCCAGCAGTTTATCCTTCGGGGGCGAGCAGTACTTC.

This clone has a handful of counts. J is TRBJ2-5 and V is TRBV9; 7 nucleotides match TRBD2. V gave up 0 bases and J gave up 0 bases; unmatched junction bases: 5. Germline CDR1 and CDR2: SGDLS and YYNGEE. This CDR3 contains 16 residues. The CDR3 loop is CASSVGLAEYQETQYF. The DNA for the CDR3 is TGTGCCAGCAGCGTAGGGCTAGCGGAGTACCAAGAGACCCAGTACTTC.

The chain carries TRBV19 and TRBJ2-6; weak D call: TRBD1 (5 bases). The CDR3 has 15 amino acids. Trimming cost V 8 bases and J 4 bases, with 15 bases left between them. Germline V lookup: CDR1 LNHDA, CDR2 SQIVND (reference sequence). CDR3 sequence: CASEPQGKGANVLTF. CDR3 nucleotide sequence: TGTGCCAGTGAACCGCAGGGCAAAGGGGCCAACGTCCTGACTTTC.

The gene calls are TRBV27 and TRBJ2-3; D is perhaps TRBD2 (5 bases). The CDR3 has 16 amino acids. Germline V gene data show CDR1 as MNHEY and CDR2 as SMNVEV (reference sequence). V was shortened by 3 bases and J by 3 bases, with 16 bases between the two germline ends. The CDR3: CASSFGQPWRTDTQYF. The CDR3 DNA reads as TGTGCCAGCAGTTTTGGGCAGCCCTGGAGGACAGATACGCAGTATTTT.